This TCR beta chain came from a study of blood T cell repertoires in COVID-19. Generated by immunoSEQ multiplex PCR, the TCRdb table keeps only in-frame clones and is missing some. The sample has about 6,600 clones; around 89% are singletons. Germline V gives CDR1 MNHNS, CDR2 SASEGT. The CDR3 totals 16 residues. Trimming left V 1 base short and J 3 bases short, with 16 bases between. The chain has TRBV6-1 and TRBJ2-7, with D tentatively TRBD1 (5 bases). Sequencing was done on a sample of peripheral blood. This sequence originates from a man at least 80 years old with active COVID-19. The CDR3 protein is CASSEVPAGPRYEQYF. The CDR3 nucleotides read TGTGCCAGCAGTGAAGTTCCGGCAGGGCCTCGCTACGAGCAGTACTTC.